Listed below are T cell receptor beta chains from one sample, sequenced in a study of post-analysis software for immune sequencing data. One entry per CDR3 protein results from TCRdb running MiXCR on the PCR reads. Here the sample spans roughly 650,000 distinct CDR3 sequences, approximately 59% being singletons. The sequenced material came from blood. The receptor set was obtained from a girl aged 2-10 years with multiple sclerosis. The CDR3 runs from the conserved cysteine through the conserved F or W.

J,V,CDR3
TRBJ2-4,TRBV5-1,CASSTSPGLAGQGAKNIQYF
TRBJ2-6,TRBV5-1,CASSSRVPAGANVLTF
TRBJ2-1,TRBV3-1,CASSRAGGPGEQFF
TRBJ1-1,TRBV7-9,CASSFGSVNTEAFF
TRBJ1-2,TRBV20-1,CSARFPGDSGYTF
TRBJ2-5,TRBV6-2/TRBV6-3,CASTNADYQETQYF
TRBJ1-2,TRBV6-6,CASSHGQGRGYGYTF
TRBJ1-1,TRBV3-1,CASSQGGGTEAFF
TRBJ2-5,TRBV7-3,CASSVQGGETQYF
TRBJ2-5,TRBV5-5,CASSSGTGSFSQETQYF
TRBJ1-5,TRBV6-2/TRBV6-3,CATTGTNQPQHF
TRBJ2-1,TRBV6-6,CASSYHRLVTYNEQFF
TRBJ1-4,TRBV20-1,CSARTGGEFNEKLFF
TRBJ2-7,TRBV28,CASSSFGTGEQYF
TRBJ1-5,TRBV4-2,CASSPSWGNQPQHF
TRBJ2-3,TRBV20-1,CSASPRQGSTDTQYF
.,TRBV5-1,CASSGLADSNEQYF
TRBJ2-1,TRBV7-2,CASSFFEDNEQFF
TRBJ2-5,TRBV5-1,CASSLPLLHRETQYF
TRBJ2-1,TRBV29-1,CSSGGYNEQFF
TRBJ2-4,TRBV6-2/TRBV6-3,CASTVGGRDIQYF
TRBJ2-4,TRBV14,CASSQTGTDIQYF
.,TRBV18,CASSPDRGQRSEQYF
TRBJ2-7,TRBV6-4,CASSVAGGSSNEQYF
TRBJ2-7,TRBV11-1,CASSLNRAALEQYF
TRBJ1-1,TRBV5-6,CASSSKRGLWTEAFF
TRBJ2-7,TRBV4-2,CASSQDLAGGGAYEQYF
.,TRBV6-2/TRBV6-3,CASSYDAKNIQYF
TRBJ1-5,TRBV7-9,CASSLGGAYSNQPQHF
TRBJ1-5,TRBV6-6,CASSYDSPFSNQPQHF
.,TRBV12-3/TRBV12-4,CASSHTSGGPLGETQYF
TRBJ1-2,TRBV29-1,CSVVTPEEGINYGYTF
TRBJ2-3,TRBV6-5,CASSSGSHPLEDTQYF
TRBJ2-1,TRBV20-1,CSAEGPGVEVQFF
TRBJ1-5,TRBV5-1,CASSWMGTIQPQHF
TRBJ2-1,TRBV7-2,CASSFSMGTNEQFF
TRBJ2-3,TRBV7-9,CASSSRTGEDTQYF
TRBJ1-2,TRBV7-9,CASSLAEAGMYGYTF
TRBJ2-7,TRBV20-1,CSARYRASSYEQYF
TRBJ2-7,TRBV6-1,CASSELAGDGSYEQYF
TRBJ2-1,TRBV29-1,CSVVTQDSYNEQFF
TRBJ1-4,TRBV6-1,CASRGVPGLTNEKLFF
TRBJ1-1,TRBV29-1,CSVEVSRVDTEAFF
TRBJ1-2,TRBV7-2,CASSLDTGTGFGYTF